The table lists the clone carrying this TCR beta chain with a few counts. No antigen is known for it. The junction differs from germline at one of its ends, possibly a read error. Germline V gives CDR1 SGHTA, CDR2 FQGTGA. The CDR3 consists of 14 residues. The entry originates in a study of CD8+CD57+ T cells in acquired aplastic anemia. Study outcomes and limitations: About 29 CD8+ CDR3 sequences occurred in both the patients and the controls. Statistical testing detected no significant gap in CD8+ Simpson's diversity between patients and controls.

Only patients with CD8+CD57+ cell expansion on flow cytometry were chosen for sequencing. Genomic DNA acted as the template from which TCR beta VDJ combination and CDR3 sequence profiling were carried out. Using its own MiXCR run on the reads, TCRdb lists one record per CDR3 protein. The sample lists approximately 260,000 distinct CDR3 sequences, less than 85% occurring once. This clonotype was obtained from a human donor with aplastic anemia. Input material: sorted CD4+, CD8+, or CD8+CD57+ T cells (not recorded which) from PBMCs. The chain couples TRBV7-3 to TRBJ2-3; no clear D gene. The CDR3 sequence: CASSQAVAGGYTFF. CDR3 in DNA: TGCGCCAGCAGCCAAGCCGTTGCAGGTGGCTACACCTTCTTT.